The present entry profiles one TCR beta chain with its context. CDR3 length: 12 amino acids. V shed 1 base, J shed 6 bases, and the junction held 0 bases outside the gene matches. Per the germline V gene, CDR1 is SGHNT and CDR2 is YENEEA. PCR used 60 Vbeta primers and 13 Jbeta primers. Original analysis: Later analysis identified 88 million or so unique TCR beta chains, approximately 11 million shared. Profiling relied on immunoSEQ multiplex PCR, and the TCRdb table lists in-frame clones only, not all of them. That table is the source of V, J and clone size, and D and trimming were worked out from the DNA. The profile shows some 130,000 clones, about 80% of them singletons. This sample is part of a study of cytomegalovirus exposure and HLA in healthy donors. Study in general: Of all 400 or so donors who were genotyped, roughly 81% belonged to the Caucasian-associated ancestry cluster.

The chain couples TRBV11-3 to TRBJ2-7, with TRBD2 matching over 7 bases. The specimen sequenced was PBMCs. This TCR was sampled from a man over 45 in good health and CMV-seronegative. CDR3 nucleotide sequence: TGTGCCAGCAGCTTAGGACTAGCCGAGCAGTACTTC. It yields the protein CASSLGLAEQYF.